The T cell receptor (beta chain) described here comes from a study of cytomegalovirus exposure and HLA in healthy donors. Study summary: Earlier results showed 90 million to 120 million unique TCR beta sequences derived from roughly 200 million T cells. Study-wide findings and caveats: Some V segments, including TRBV6-2 and TRBV6-3, were excluded as indistinguishable. Analyzed later, most CMV-associated TCR beta chains appeared HLA-restricted. Researchers reported that a few CMV-associated chains were confirmed in vitro as CMV antigen-specific.

Worth noting for this clone: The antigen remains unidentified.

Trimming stripped 0 bases from V and 0 bases from J, with 8 bases between. From germline, CDR1 is PRHDT and CDR2 FYEKMQ (reference sequence). The CDR3 consists of 15 residues. Researchers ran the PCR with 60 Vbeta and 13 Jbeta primers. Only in-frame clones appear in the TCRdb table, and some are missing; sequencing was by immunoSEQ multiplex PCR. The sample has roughly 18,000 clones, around 75% seen once; the top ten hold about 3.8%. The clonotype was recovered from a man aged 18 to 30 in good health and CMV-seronegative. The chain combines TRBV13 with TRBJ1-2, with D unresolved. Sequenced: PBMCs. CDR3: CASSLGFGTNYGYTF. The CDR3 DNA reads as TGTGCCAGCAGCTTAGGCTTCGGTACTAACTATGGCTACACCTTC. The full variable domain, in which reference TRBV13 and TRBJ1-2 provide the parts outside the CDR3, is AAGVIQSPRHLIKEKRETATLKCYPIPRHDTVYWYQQGPGQDPQFLISFYEKMQSDKGSIPDRFSAQQFSDYHSELNMSSLELGDSALYFCASSLGFGTNYGYTFGSGTRLTVV.